This section outlines one T cell receptor (beta chain) sequence together with its context. The sample originates from a study of blood T cell repertoires in COVID-19. Turning to the study itself: Acute and convalescent COVID-19 specimens originated in the United States, Italy and Spain.

In germline, CDR1 is SGHAT, CDR2 FQNNGV. The CDR3 contains 14 residues. Trimming stripped 5 bases from V and 5 bases from J, with 15 bases between. Authors' analysis steps: How many nucleated cells were present was estimated from reference gene primer amplification. The assay was immunoSEQ multiplex PCR, and TCRdb's table has in-frame clones only and misses some. The V and J calls and clone size were taken over from that table, and D and trimming were inferred from the DNA. The sample includes tens of thousands of clones, 70% to 90% seen only once; the top ten take about 10%. The sample comprised peripheral blood. V and J are TRBV11-2 and TRBJ1-1; no definite D call. This TCR was sampled from a human donor in a cohort sampled during active COVID-19. CDR3 sequence: CASSPAEFATEAFF. The CDR3 DNA sequence: TGTGCCAGCAGCCCGGCGGAATTCGCGACTGAAGCTTTCTTT.